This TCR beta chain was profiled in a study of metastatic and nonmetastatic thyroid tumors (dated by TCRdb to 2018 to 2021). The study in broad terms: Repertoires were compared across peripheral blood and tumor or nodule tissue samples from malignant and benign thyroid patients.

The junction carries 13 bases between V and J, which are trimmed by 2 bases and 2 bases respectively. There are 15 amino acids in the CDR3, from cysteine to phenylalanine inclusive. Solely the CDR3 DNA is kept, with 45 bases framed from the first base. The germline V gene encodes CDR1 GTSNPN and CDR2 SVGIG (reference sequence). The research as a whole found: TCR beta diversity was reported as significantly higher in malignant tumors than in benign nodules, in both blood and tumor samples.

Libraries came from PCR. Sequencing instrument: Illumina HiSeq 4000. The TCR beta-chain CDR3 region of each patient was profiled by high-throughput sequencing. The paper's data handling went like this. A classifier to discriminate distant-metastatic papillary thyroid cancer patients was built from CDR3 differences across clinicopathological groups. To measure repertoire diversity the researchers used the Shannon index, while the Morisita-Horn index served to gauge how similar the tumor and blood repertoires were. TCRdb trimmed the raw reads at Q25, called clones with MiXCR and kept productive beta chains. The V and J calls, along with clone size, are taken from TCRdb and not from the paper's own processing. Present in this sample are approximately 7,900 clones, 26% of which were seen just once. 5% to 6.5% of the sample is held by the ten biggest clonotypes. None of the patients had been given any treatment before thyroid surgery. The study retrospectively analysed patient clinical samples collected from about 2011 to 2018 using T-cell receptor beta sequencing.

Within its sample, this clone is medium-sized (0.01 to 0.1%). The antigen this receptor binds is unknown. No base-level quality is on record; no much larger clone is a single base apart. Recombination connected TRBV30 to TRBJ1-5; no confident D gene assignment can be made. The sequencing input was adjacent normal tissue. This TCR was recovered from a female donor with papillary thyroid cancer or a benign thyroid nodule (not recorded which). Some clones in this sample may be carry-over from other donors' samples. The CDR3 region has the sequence CAWSSGVSGNQPQHF. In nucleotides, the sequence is TGTGCCTGGAGTTCCGGTGTTAGTGGCAATCAGCCCCAGCATTTT.